The 26 T cell receptor beta chains below all came from one sample that was sequenced in a study of T cell responses to AZD1222 COVID-19 vaccine. TCRdb's copy holds only in-frame clones and misses some; the assay was immunoSEQ multiplex PCR. The sample records more than 110,000 clones, roughly 92% being singletons. The material sequenced was peripheral blood, taken on day 0 of AZD1222 vaccination. All receptors derive from an adult in good health.

This clone was picked up one time. The V and J genes are TRBV5-4 and TRBJ2-5, with TRBD1 matching over 9 bases. V shed 4 bases, J shed 5 bases, and the junction held 12 bases outside the gene matches. In germline, CDR1 is SGHNT, CDR2 YYREEE (reference sequence). The CDR3 consists of 16 residues. The CDR3 reads CASSTYRGQDVETQYF. The CDR3 DNA follows: TGTGCCAGCAGCACATACAGGGGGCAAGATGTGGAGACCCAGTACTTC.

V usage is TRBV7-9 and J usage is TRBJ2-3, with 9 bases fitting TRBD1. V gave up 4 bases and J gave up 5 bases; unmatched junction bases: 13. Germline assignment: CDR1 SEHNR and CDR2 FQNEAQ (reference sequence). The CDR3 runs to 17 residues. The CDR3 protein is CASSYPRDREPGDTQYF. The CDR3 bases are TGTGCCAGCAGCTACCCCCGGGACAGGGAACCCGGAGATACGCAGTATTTT.

The chain carries TRBV9 and TRBJ2-5, with TRBD1 matching 8 bases. Trimming took 4 bases from V and 2 from J; bases not matched to a gene: 4. CDR3 length equals 14 residues. Germline-derived CDR1 and CDR2 are SGDLS and YYNGEE. The CDR3 reads CASSTRTGQETQYF. CDR3 coding DNA: TGTGCCAGCAGCACCCGGACAGGGCAAGAGACCCAGTACTTC.

The chain recombines TRBV7-2 with TRBJ1-3, with 9 nucleotides matching TRBD1. This CDR3 has 16 amino acids. The junction had 10 bases not matched to a gene; V was cut back by 5 bases and J by 5 bases. Germline V gene sequence: CDR1 SGHTA, CDR2 FQGNSA. CDR3 DNA: TGTGCCAGCAGCATAACAAGGACAGGGGCCCGAAACACCATATATTTT. Translated: CASSITRTGARNTIYF.

The rearrangement uses TRBV29-1 and TRBJ1-1; no clear D gene. V lost 8 bases, J lost 0 bases, and 10 bases lay in between. Germline V gives CDR1 SQVTM, CDR2 ANQGSEA. This CDR3 has 12 amino acids. The CDR3 DNA reads as TGCAGCTCCCCCGGAGTGAACACTGAAGCTTTCTTT. This sequence encodes CSSPGVNTEAFF.

This clone has a single count. The rearrangement uses TRBV27 and TRBJ2-7; D not certain. Germline V gene sequence: CDR1 MNHEY, CDR2 SMNVEV (reference sequence). Trimming removed 0 bases at V and 0 bases at J, with 3 bases between. The CDR3 runs 13 residues. The chain's CDR3 is CASSLSASYEQYF. The CDR3 nucleotides read TGTGCCAGCAGTTTATCGGCCTCCTACGAGCAGTACTTC.

The J gene is TRBJ2-1, the V gene TRBV28; TRBD2 matches 8 bases. After removal of 4 bases from V and 0 bases from J, the junction contained 17 bases not matched to a gene. Germline lookup yields CDR1 MDHEN and CDR2 SYDVKM. This CDR3 has 20 residues. CDR3 amino acids: CASSSLPGLEGSSSYNEQFF. DNA for the CDR3: TGTGCCAGCAGTTCACTCCCGGGACTAGAGGGAAGTAGCTCCTACAATGAGCAGTTCTTC.

The rearrangement uses TRBV3-1 (or the pseudogene TRBV3-2) and TRBJ2-2, with D perhaps matching TRBD2 (6 bases). Germline CDR1 reads LGHDT; CDR2 reads YNNKEL (reference sequence). This CDR3 comprises 15 residues. Trimming removed 6 bases at V and 3 bases at J, with 14 bases between. The CDR3 nucleotides read TGTGCCAGCAGACCGGGCGGGGCAGACACCGGGGAGCTGTTTTTT. Its protein is CASRPGGADTGELFF.

CDR3 nucleotides: TGTGCCAGCAGTTTATCCCCGAATCAGCCCCAGCATTTT. Protein product: CASSLSPNQPQHF. The gene calls are TRBV27 and TRBJ1-5; D unclear. The CDR3 is 13 amino acids. Trimming removed 0 bases at V and 4 bases at J, with 4 bases between. Germline V gene sequence: CDR1 MNHEY, CDR2 SMNVEV (reference sequence).

V usage is TRBV7-2 and J usage is TRBJ2-7, with 7 bases identical to TRBD1. The V gene's germline CDR1 is SGHTA and CDR2 FQGNSA. CDR3 length: 15 amino acids. Losses at the gene ends were 5 bases for V and 2 bases for J; bases not matched to a gene: 9. CDR3 protein: CASSQIQGSPYEQYF. For the CDR3, the DNA is TGTGCCAGCAGCCAGATACAGGGGAGCCCCTACGAGCAGTACTTC.

The chain uses TRBV7-8 and TRBJ2-3; D uncertain. Trimming left V 8 bases short and J 1 base short, with 22 bases between. This CDR3 contains 17 residues. Germline V gives CDR1 SGHVS, CDR2 FQNEAQ. This CDR3 is CASLKPIITFGTDTQYF. CDR3 DNA sequence: TGTGCCAGCTTAAAACCAATAATCACGTTTGGCACAGATACGCAGTATTTT.

CDR3 sequence (DNA): TGTGCCAGCAGTACTTTACCGAGCTCCTACAATGAGCAGTTCTTC. Protein sequence: CASSTLPSSYNEQFF. The chain has TRBV6-5 and TRBJ2-1; D unresolved. The germline V gene has CDR1 MNHEY and CDR2 SVGAGI. The CDR3 contains 15 residues. V gave up 5 bases and J gave up 0 bases, with 11 bases separating them.

V is TRBV12-3 or TRBV12-4 and J is TRBJ2-7, with D possibly being TRBD2 (6 bases). The V and J ends lost 6 bases and 3 bases respectively, with 12 bases between them. The CDR3 extends over 13 amino acids. CDR3 loop: CASRRGLLYEQYF. CDR3 in DNA: TGTGCCAGCAGGCGGGGACTCCTCTACGAGCAGTACTTC.

This chain uses TRBV28 with TRBJ2-4, with 13 nucleotides matching TRBD2. Trimming cost V 5 bases and J 0 bases; bases outside gene matches: 10. The CDR3 loop spans 19 amino acids. Per germline, CDR1 MDHEN and CDR2 SYDVKM. CDR3 nucleotides: TGTGCCAGCAGTCCGCGGACTAGCGGGAGATTGCGAGCCAAAAACATTCAGTACTTC. This codes for CASSPRTSGRLRAKNIQYF.

The table lists this clone with a count of one. The CDR3 here is CSGGGGWNTEAFF. CDR3 nucleotides: TGCAGCGGCGGGGGAGGGTGGAACACTGAAGCTTTCTTT. The V call is TRBV29-1, the J call TRBJ1-1; TRBD1 might be the D (5 bases). The CDR3 loop spans 13 amino acids. Trimming took off 7 bases at V and 1 base at J, with 13 bases between the two ends. Germline lookup yields CDR1 SQVTM and CDR2 ANQGSEA. The variable domain in full, completed from reference TRBV29-1 and TRBJ1-1, reads SAVISQKPSRDICQRGTSLTIQCQVDSQVTMMFWYRQQPGQSLTLIATANQGSEATYESGFVIDKFPISRPNLTFSTLTVSNMSPEDSSIYLCSGGGGWNTEAFFGQGTRLTVV.

This chain links TRBV28 with TRBJ1-5; 7 bases map to TRBD1. Germline CDR1 reads MDHEN; CDR2 reads SYDVKM. Trimming cost V 2 bases and J 6 bases; bases outside gene matches: 10. The CDR3 is 16 residues long. The CDR3 loop reads CASSLRQGQLSQPQHF. CDR3 DNA: TGTGCCAGCAGTTTACGGCAGGGACAGTTGAGTCAGCCCCAGCATTTT.

The chain employs TRBV21-1 and TRBJ2-7; the listed D gene, TRBD1, was not tested against the DNA. TRBV21-1 is a pseudogene locus. The CDR3 extends over 15 amino acids. The CDR3 DNA reads as TGTGCCAGCAGCAAAGCAGAAGGGGGCCAATACGAGCAGTACTTC. Translation gives CASSKAEGGQYEQYF.

The chain links TRBV13 to TRBJ2-5; no firm D call. This CDR3 region has 12 residues. V lost 5 bases to trimming and J lost 2 bases, with 6 bases between them. Germline CDR1 and CDR2: PRHDT and FYEKMQ (reference sequence). CDR3 residues: CASSQPQETQYF. CDR3 DNA: TGTGCCAGCAGCCAACCACAAGAGACCCAGTACTTC.

This chain links TRBV28 with TRBJ1-5; unclear D gene. Deletions cut 2 bases from V and 10 bases from J, with 15 bases between. Germline CDR1 and CDR2: MDHEN and SYDVKM. CDR3 length equals 14 residues. Here the CDR3 reads CASSLRSGISPQHF. The CDR3 nucleotides read TGTGCCAGCAGTTTACGAAGCGGAATCAGCCCCCAGCATTTT.

The rearrangement links TRBV5-1 to TRBJ2-1; TRBD1 might be the D (6 bases). The CDR3 totals 14 residues. V lost 2 bases and J 7 bases, leaving 13 bases between the germline ends. CDR1 and CDR2 (germline): SGHRS, YFSETQ. The CDR3 DNA follows: TGCGCCAGCAGCTTTGGGGGCGCAAGAAATGAGCAGTTCTTC. As protein: CASSFGGARNEQFF.

V and J are TRBV28 and TRBJ2-1; TRBD2 is a possible D gene (6 bases). The CDR3 spans 16 residues. The germline CDR1 and CDR2 sequences are MDHEN and SYDVKM. Trimming pared 2 bases from V and 1 base from J, leaving 12 bases between. CDR3 region: CASSLGDLRSYNEQFF. The CDR3 nucleotides are TGTGCCAGCAGTTTAGGGGACTTGAGATCCTACAATGAGCAGTTCTTC.

The V and J genes are TRBV27 and TRBJ2-1; TRBD1 agrees at 9 bases. This CDR3 contains 15 residues. After removal of 4 bases from V and 6 bases from J, the junction contained 7 bases not matched to a gene. CDR1 and CDR2 (germline): MNHEY, SMNVEV (reference sequence). CDR3 in amino acids: CASSSSGTGLNEQFF. The DNA of the CDR3 is TGTGCCAGCAGTTCGTCCGGGACAGGGCTCAATGAGCAGTTCTTC.

This sequence joins TRBV27 and TRBJ2-1; D may correspond to TRBD1 or TRBD2 (7 bases each). This CDR3 has 19 amino acids. Germline lookup yields CDR1 MNHEY and CDR2 SMNVEV (reference sequence). V was cut by 6 bases and J by 7 bases, with 31 bases left in between. As DNA, the CDR3 is TGTGCCAGCAGGAGCAGGGGGTTGGGGGCTAGCGGAAAAGGAAATGAGCAGTTCTTC. Residues: CASRSRGLGASGKGNEQFF.

The V and J genes are TRBV11-3 and TRBJ2-1; perhaps TRBD1 as D (6 bases). V lost 4 bases, J lost 2 bases, and 15 bases lay in between. The CDR3 runs 16 residues. The germline V gene has CDR1 SGHNT and CDR2 YENEEA. Written as DNA, the CDR3 is TGTGCCAGCAGCTACGGTGCAGGGGTCACCTACAATGAGCAGTTCTTC. As protein: CASSYGAGVTYNEQFF.

This chain connects TRBV4-1 to TRBJ1-5, with a weak D call TRBD1 (6 bases). Between the trimmed V and J ends, which lost 2 bases and 4 bases, there was a span of 9 bases. This CDR3 is 14 amino acids long. Germline V gives CDR1 MGHRA, CDR2 YSYEKL. The CDR3 sequence: CASSQSTGNQPQHF. The CDR3 DNA reads TGCGCCAGCAGCCAATCGACAGGAAATCAGCCCCAGCATTTT.

The chain joins TRBV27 to TRBJ1-4, with a weak D call TRBD1 (6 bases). The CDR3 has 14 residues. The germline V gene has CDR1 MNHEY and CDR2 SMNVEV (reference sequence). The germline V and J ends were trimmed by 3 bases and 8 bases, with 13 bases remaining between them. The CDR3 DNA sequence: TGTGCCAGCAGTTTTTACAGGGAGGACGAAAAACTGTTTTTT. It translates to CASSFYREDEKLFF.